This T cell receptor beta chain is from a study of Ad26.COV2.S vaccination and SARS-CoV-2 variants. As to treatment: around 19 received Ad26.COV2.S at low or high dose, single or two shots; about 5 received placebo; per-sample allocation not given. Day 63 after the first injection of vaccine or placebo was the sampling time. The repertoire was sequenced with immunoSEQ multiplex PCR; TCRdb's copy has only in-frame clones and lacks some. Of a few hundred thousand clones listed, about 92% are singletons. Concerning this clone itself: Its antigen is currently unknown.

Study results and limitations: Vaccine recipients surpassed placebo recipients in spike-specific TCR breadth.

V lost 5 bases to trimming and J lost 6 bases, with 17 bases between them. The CDR3 length is 15 residues. The germline V gene has CDR1 MNHEY and CDR2 SMNVEV (reference sequence). This specimen consisted of peripheral blood, obtained in a trial of Ad26.COV2.S vaccine versus placebo. The receptor was isolated from a person aged 18-65 years who received the Ad26.COV2.S COVID-19 vaccine or a placebo. The chain is built from TRBV27 and TRBJ1-5; D is perhaps TRBD1 (6 bases). This chain's CDR3 is CASSPLQGIGQPQHF. The CDR3 coding sequence is TGTGCCAGCAGTCCGTTACAGGGAATCGGTCAGCCCCAGCATTTT.